Below are 14 T cell receptor beta chains sequenced from a single sample in a study of CD8+ T cells in alopecia areata. The treatment denotes: oral pan-JAK inhibitor, 5-10 mg twice daily. Extracted RNA was reverse transcribed into cDNA, the sequencing template. The data were produced by immunoSEQ multiplex PCR, yet TCRdb's version contains in-frame clones alone and is incomplete. The sample consists of about 94,000 clones, about three quarters of them appearing once. Source: CD8+ T cells sorted from blood, taken at week 44, from a patient treated with tofacitinib. Every receptor here comes from a human donor with alopecia areata.

The gene calls are TRBV7-2 and TRBJ2-7; 7 nucleotides align to TRBD1. The length of the CDR3 is 14 residues. V was pared by 4 bases and J by 6 bases, with 9 bases of the junction left unmatched. The germline CDR1 and CDR2 sequences are SGHTA and FQGNSA. The CDR3 region is CASSSGQWGPEQYF. The CDR3 region has the DNA TGTGCCAGCAGCTCGGGACAGTGGGGTCCCGAGCAGTACTTC.

The chain is built from TRBV27 and TRBJ1-5, with D tentatively TRBD1 (5 bases). Germline V CDR1 and CDR2: MNHEY, SMNVEV (reference sequence). V gave up 0 bases and J gave up 1 base, with 7 bases separating them. The CDR3 runs 15 residues. The CDR3 loop reads CASSLSSGSNQPQHF. The CDR3 DNA follows: TGTGCCAGCAGTTTATCATCAGGGAGCAATCAGCCCCAGCATTTT.

This clone was detected only a few times. The chain joins TRBV9 to TRBJ2-3; unclear D gene. V lost 0 bases and J lost 1, with 9 bases in between. Germline lookup yields CDR1 SGDLS and CDR2 YYNGEE. The CDR3 consists of 15 residues. CDR3 region: CASSVGGGGTDTQYF. CDR3 DNA: TGTGCCAGCAGCGTAGGGGGTGGAGGCACAGATACGCAGTATTTT.

The chain joins TRBV2 to TRBJ2-7, with 9 bases lining up with TRBD1. Germline V gene data show CDR1 as SNHLY and CDR2 as FYNNEI. J gave up 5 bases and V 6 bases, and 8 bases lay outside the gene matches. The CDR3 covers 14 residues. This CDR3 is CASSGTGGFNEQYF. In DNA, the CDR3 is TGTGCCAGCAGCGGCACAGGGGGCTTCAACGAGCAGTACTTC.

This clone was found once. The chain employs TRBV7-6 and TRBJ2-3; weak D call: TRBD2 (5 bases). Germline CDR1 is SGHVS and CDR2 is FNYEAQ. Between the trimmed V and J ends, which lost 2 bases and 4 bases, there was a span of 10 bases. This CDR3 has 14 residues. DNA for the CDR3: TGTGCCAGCAGCTTACGGCTAGCAGCAGATACGCAGTATTTT. This sequence encodes CASSLRLAADTQYF. Variable domain in full (rest from reference TRBV7-6 and TRBJ2-3): GAGVSQSPRYKVTKRGQDVALRCDPISGHVSLYWYRQALGQGPEFLTYFNYEAQQDKSGLPNDRFSAERPEGSISTLTIQRTEQRDSAMYRCASSLRLAADTQYFGPGTRLTVL.

The V call is TRBV7-3, the J call TRBJ2-2; D gene unclear. The germline V gene has CDR1 SGHTA and CDR2 FQGTGA. Trimming removed 6 bases from V and 0 bases from J, with 11 bases in between. The CDR3 runs 15 residues. CDR3 region: CASSNGQANTGELFF. The CDR3 region has the DNA TGTGCCAGCAGTAACGGGCAGGCGAACACCGGGGAGCTGTTTTTT. Filled out from reference TRBV7-3 and TRBJ2-2, the complete variable domain reads GAGVSQTPSNKVTEKGKYVELRCDPISGHTALYWYRQSLGQGPEFLIYFQGTGAADDSGLPNDRFFAVRPEGSVSTLKIQRTERGDSAVYLCASSNGQANTGELFFGEGSRLTVL.

The rearrangement joins TRBV30 to TRBJ1-1; a possible D gene is TRBD1 (6 bases). Germline lookup yields CDR1 GTSNPN and CDR2 SVGIG (reference sequence). Trimming cost V 5 bases and J 3 bases, with 16 bases left between them. The CDR3 is made up of 14 amino acids. The CDR3 DNA sequence: TGTGCCTGGCTCCTTACAGGGCTGGACACTGAAGCTTTCTTT. Translating it yields CAWLLTGLDTEAFF.

The CDR3 bases are TGTGCCAGCAGCAAAGGGGACCAGGGACTGAGCTCCTACGAGCAGTACTTC. Translating gives CASSKGDQGLSSYEQYF. This sequence joins TRBV2 and TRBJ2-7; a weak D match, TRBD2 (6 bases). The CDR3 is made up of 17 amino acids. Trimming removed 6 bases at V and 0 bases at J, with 21 bases between. Germline V CDR1 and CDR2: SNHLY, FYNNEI.

About this clone itself: At one end, the junction sequence differs from germline, possibly due to a read error. The chain uses TRBV2 and TRBJ1-2; no clear D gene. This CDR3 contains 13 residues. CDR1 SNHLY and CDR2 FYNNEI come from the germline V gene. The CDR3, as DNA: TGTGCCAGCAGGGGAGGGATCTTCTATAGCTACACCTTC. This translates into CASRGGIFYSYTF.

This clone has only one observation. The V call is TRBV19, the J call TRBJ2-3, with D perhaps matching TRBD1 (5 bases). This CDR3 has 15 residues. V was shortened by 5 bases and J by 2 bases, with 14 bases between the two germline ends. CDR1 is LNHDA, CDR2 SQIVND, per germline (reference sequence). CDR3 sequence: CASSPNRRDTDTQYF. The CDR3, as DNA: TGTGCCAGTAGTCCAAACAGGCGTGACACAGATACGCAGTATTTT.

The chain links TRBV23-1 to TRBJ2-5, with D perhaps TRBD1 (6 bases). Judging by the DNA end, TRBJ2-7 fits better; the J call may be wrong. TRBV23-1 qualifies as an ORF whose function is uncertain. There are 19 residues in the CDR3. The CDR3 reads CASSPDRPEISWASYEQYF. CDR3 in DNA: TGCGCCAGCAGTCCAGACAGGCCTGAAATTAGTTGGGCCTCCTACGAGCAGTACTTC.

The rearrangement uses TRBV7-9 and TRBJ1-2, with D hard to call. From germline, CDR1 is SEHNR and CDR2 FQNEAQ (reference sequence). This CDR3 has 14 amino acids. With 1 base removed from V and 4 bases from J, the gap between germline ends came to 10 bases. The CDR3 spells CASSLEPRPYGYTF. CDR3 DNA sequence: TGTGCCAGCAGCTTAGAACCGCGTCCCTATGGCTACACCTTC.

This clone was counted a few times. This chain uses TRBV5-6 with TRBJ1-1; 7 nucleotides agree with TRBD1. The CDR3 totals 13 residues. With 7 bases clipped from V and 3 bases from J, the junction kept 6 bases outside the gene matches. Germline CDR1 reads SGHDT; CDR2 reads YYEEEE. CDR3 coding DNA: TGTGCCAGCGTCCGACAGGGCCACACTGAAGCTTTCTTT. Amino acids: CASVRQGHTEAFF.

The chain uses TRBV30 and TRBJ2-1, with 15 bases that match TRBD2. With 1 base clipped from V and 6 bases from J, the junction kept 4 bases outside the gene matches. The length of the CDR3 is 16 residues. Germline values: CDR1 GTSNPN, CDR2 SVGIG (reference sequence). The CDR3 nucleotides are TGTGCCTGGAGTGGATTGGGACTAGCGGGAGGCAATGAGCAGTTCTTC. Residues: CAWSGLGLAGGNEQFF.